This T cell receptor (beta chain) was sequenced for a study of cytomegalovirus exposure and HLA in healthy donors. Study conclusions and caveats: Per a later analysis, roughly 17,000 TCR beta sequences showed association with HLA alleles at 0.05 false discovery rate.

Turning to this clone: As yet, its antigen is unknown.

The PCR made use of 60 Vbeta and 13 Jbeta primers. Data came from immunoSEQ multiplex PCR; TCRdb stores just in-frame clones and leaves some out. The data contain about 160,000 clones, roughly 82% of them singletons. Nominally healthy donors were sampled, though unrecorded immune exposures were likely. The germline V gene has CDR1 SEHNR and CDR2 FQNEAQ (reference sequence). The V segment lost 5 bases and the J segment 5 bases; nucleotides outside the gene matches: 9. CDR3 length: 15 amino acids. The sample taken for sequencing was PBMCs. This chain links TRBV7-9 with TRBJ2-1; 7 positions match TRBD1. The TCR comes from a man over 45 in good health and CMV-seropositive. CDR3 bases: TGTGCCAGCAGCATCTCGGACAGGTTCAACAATGAGCAGTTCTTC. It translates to CASSISDRFNNEQFF. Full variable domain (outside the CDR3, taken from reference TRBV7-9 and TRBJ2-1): DTGVSQNPRHKITKRGQNVTFRCDPISEHNRLYWYRQTLGQGPEFLTYFQNEAQLEKSRLLSDRFSAERPKGSFSTLEIQRTEQGDSAMYLCASSISDRFNNEQFFGPGTRLTVL.